These T cell receptor beta chains were read from a single sample in a study of beta chain features in type 1 diabetes. The method was immunoSEQ multiplex PCR; TCRdb's version includes in-frame clones alone and lacks a portion of them. The sample carries approximately 60,000 clones, 52% recorded once. The sequenced material came from Tregs from blood. These receptors came from a woman in her thirties or forties with type 1 diabetes. CDR3s include the opening cysteine and the closing phenylalanine or tryptophan. D genes are given only for firm matches. Size is stated for part of the rows, as once, few or many counts, or as a class when the clone is expanded.

abundance,v_gene,d_gene,j_gene,CDR3aa,CDR3nt
.,TRBV28,.,TRBJ1-1,CASKDSMNTEAFF,TGTGCCAGCAAGGACAGTATGAACACTGAAGCTTTCTTT
.,TRBV7-2,TRBD1,TRBJ1-4,CASSLAGTGREKLFF,TGTGCCAGCAGCTTAGCCGGGACAGGAAGGGAAAAACTGTTTTTT
.,TRBV4-1,.,TRBJ1-1,CASSQDSPGNTEAFF,TGCGCCAGCAGCCAAGATAGTCCCGGGAACACTGAAGCTTTCTTT
.,TRBV5-1,.,TRBJ1-5,CASSLDGTGDSPQHF,TGCGCCAGCAGCTTGGACGGAACCGGGGATTCGCCCCAGCATTTT
few,TRBV6-1,.,TRBJ2-2,CASSPRRAEAGELFF,TGTGCCAGCAGTCCAAGGAGGGCCGAGGCCGGGGAGCTGTTTTTT
.,TRBV2,TRBD1,TRBJ1-2,CARTGGYGYTF,TGTGCCAGGACAGGGGGTTATGGCTACACCTTC
many,TRBV28,TRBD1,TRBJ1-6,CASSLRRGTGDSPLHF,TGTGCCAGCAGTTTAAGGAGGGGGACAGGGGACTCACCCCTCCACTTT
few,TRBV29-1,.,TRBJ2-4,CSVGFPDLAKNIQYF,TGCAGCGTTGGGTTCCCGGACTTAGCCAAAAACATTCAGTACTTC
.,TRBV5-6,.,TRBJ2-2,CASSGGTGAGELFF,TGTGCCAGCAGCGGCGGGACCGGGGCCGGGGAGCTGTTTTTT
.,TRBV6-1,TRBD1,TRBJ1-1,CATGQGTLTEAFF,TGTGCCACCGGACAGGGGACTCTAACTGAAGCTTTCTTT
.,TRBV7-9,.,TRBJ1-1,CASSFSTGFTEAFF,TGTGCCAGCAGTTTTTCTACAGGTTTCACTGAAGCTTTCTTT
.,TRBV5-6,.,TRBJ1-2,CASSSVNRAGNTF,TGTGCCAGCAGCTCTGTCAACAGGGCAGGTAACACCTTC
.,TRBV27,TRBD1,TRBJ2-7,CASSYQGADEQYF,TGTGCCAGCTCCTACCAGGGGGCGGACGAGCAGTACTTC
.,TRBV5-5,TRBD1,TRBJ2-7,CASSLGTGPYEQYF,TGTGCCAGCAGCTTGGGGACAGGACCCTACGAGCAGTACTTC
.,TRBV28,.,TRBJ2-6,CASVRDSGANVLTF,TGTGCCAGCGTGCGGGACTCTGGGGCCAACGTCCTGACTTTC
.,TRBV18,.,TRBJ2-2,CASSLSVGQPNTGELFF,TGTGCCAGCTCACTAAGCGTTGGACAGCCGAACACCGGGGAGCTGTTTTTT
few,TRBV5-1,.,TRBJ2-1,CASKSGLAADEQFF,TGCGCCAGCAAGTCCGGCCTAGCTGCGGACGAGCAGTTCTTC
.,TRBV7-2,.,TRBJ2-1,CASSRLAAYNEQFF,TGTGCCAGCAGCCGATTAGCGGCTTACAATGAGCAGTTCTTC
.,TRBV7-2,.,TRBJ2-7,CASSLGRGPYEQYF,TGTGCCAGCAGCTTAGGGCGGGGTCCCTACGAGCAGTACTTC
few,TRBV7-9,.,TRBJ1-5,CASSPTGPGPQHF,TGTGCCAGCAGCCCCACAGGGCCCGGGCCCCAGCATTTT
once,TRBV30,TRBD1,TRBJ2-7,CAWSLTGGGYEQYF,TGTGCCTGGAGTCTAACAGGGGGCGGTTACGAGCAGTACTTC
.,TRBV7-9,.,TRBJ2-7,CASSAGQNPWEQYF,TGTGCCAGCAGCGCGGGACAGAACCCTTGGGAGCAGTACTTC
.,TRBV7-2,TRBD2,TRBJ2-3,CASSRTERGGLDTQYF,TGTGCCAGCAGCCGTACGGAGCGGGGGGGCTTAGATACGCAGTATTTT
once,TRBV10-3,.,TRBJ2-1,CAISGSTAEQFF,TGTGCCATAAGTGGGTCCACTGCTGAGCAGTTCTTC
.,TRBV28,TRBD1,TRBJ2-7,CASRRGQGGYEQYF,TGTGCCAGCAGGCGCGGACAGGGCGGCTACGAGCAGTACTTC
.,TRBV9,TRBD2,TRBJ2-7,CASSVYGGREQYF,TGTGCCAGCAGCGTTTACGGCGGGAGAGAGCAGTACTTC
.,TRBV11-2,TRBD2,TRBJ2-1,CASSLNNAGGWNEQFF,TGTGCCAGCAGCTTAAACAATGCCGGGGGGTGGAATGAGCAGTTCTTC
.,TRBV7-8,TRBD2,TRBJ2-7,CASRPSELAVYEQYF,TGTGCCAGCAGGCCCTCAGAACTAGCGGTCTACGAGCAGTACTTC
.,TRBV6-6,TRBD2,TRBJ2-1,CASIELAETSEQFF,TGTGCCAGCATCGAACTAGCGGAGACCAGTGAGCAGTTCTTC